This T cell receptor beta chain comes out of a study of cytomegalovirus exposure and HLA in healthy donors. Per germline, CDR1 MDHEN and CDR2 SYDVKM. This CDR3 spans 13 amino acids. Trimming took 4 bases from V and 6 from J, leaving 12 bases between them. Use of 60 Vbeta and 13 Jbeta primers characterized the PCR. Study processing details: It was a later analysis that counted 75 million to 90 million unique TCR beta chains, of which roughly 11 million were shared. Using immunoSEQ multiplex PCR, the repertoire was profiled, and TCRdb retains in-frame clones only, with some absent. That table is the source of V, J and clone size, and D and trimming were worked out from the DNA. This table holds about 170,000 clones, over 60% found once. Comments on this clone: Its antigen is undetermined.

General study points: CMV serostatus was the sole immune exposure data available. Using the classifier, cytomegalovirus status was reportedly diagnosed with high specificity and sensitivity. A later analysis linked a missense DCLRE1C variant to TCR beta V- and J-gene trimming.

The receptor's source is a woman aged 50 to 65 in good health and CMV-seronegative. Sequencing input: PBMCs. V is TRBV28 and J is TRBJ1-1; weak D call: TRBD1 (6 bases). The CDR3 DNA follows: TGTGCCAGCAGTTATCGACAGGCCTCTGAAGCTTTCTTT. Translation: CASSYRQASEAFF.